This T cell receptor beta chain was profiled in a study of CD8 T cells in Susac syndrome (dated by TCRdb to the late 2010s). Notes on the research overall: The study used repertoire sequencing to test whether antigen drove CD8+ T cell activation and differentiation in Susac syndrome. Overall study outcomes, separate from this receptor: The study acknowledged that relatively few individuals were included in the TCR sequencing and HLA analysis.

Worth noting for this clonotype: Its antigen remains undetermined. Base qualities are missing; no much larger clone stands one base away.

Peripheral blood CD8+ and CD4+ T cells from healthy donors, Susac syndrome patients and multiple sclerosis patients were profiled using high-throughput TCR beta sequencing. The multiple sclerosis controls were treatment-naive patients who had stable or active relapsing-remitting disease and met the revised McDonald criteria. Bulk CD8+ and CD4+ T cells were purified magnetically by negative isolation, whereas CD8+ TEMRA cells were enriched by FACS. Blood was collected in EDTA tubes and processed within 24 hours, with PBMCs isolated through density gradient centrifugation. PBMCs destined for TCR sequencing were cryopreserved in liquid nitrogen and later thawed in a 37 °C water bath. The sorted or isolated CD4+, CD8+ and CD8+ TEMRA cells reached a purity of at least 90%. Between the V and J ends, shortened by 4 bases and 8 bases respectively, the junction contains 11 bases. Inclusive of the bounding cysteine and phenylalanine, the CDR3 is 12 residues long. Only CDR3 DNA is held: 36 bases, read in frame from base 1. Via the germline V gene (reference sequence), CDR1 is SEHNR and CDR2 FQNEAQ.

RNA was extracted using the RNeasy kit, and roughly 0.45 to 1 ug of the RNA was reverse transcribed with random hexamers. The immunoSEQ multiplex PCR assay, which covers 54 Vbeta and 13 Jbeta segments, was used to amplify TCR beta CDR3 regions. To correct PCR amplification bias, a synthetic template baseline was used for both primer optimization and computational correction. The authors' analysis ran thus. Reads were annotated to V, D and J genes per IMGT and analyzed with immunoSEQ Analyzer, keeping only productive sequences. Clonality was calculated as one minus the Shannon entropy normalized by log2 of the number of productive unique sequences. For each patient and control, public and private clones were evaluated within the 100 most prevalent clones. Clones were defined as Susac-specific when absent from the healthy and MS cohorts, from 1,000 to 1,100 published viral clones and from other ImmuneACCESS disease sequences. The public sequencing data were trimmed at Q25 with fastp and processed into clonotypes with MiXCR by TCRdb, which kept only in-frame beta chains. Each record represents a unique CDR3 protein, reported with the most common genes and DNA among its rows. The V and J calls reflect TCRdb's pipeline rather than the authors' work. This sample has under 350,000 distinct CDR3 sequences in its table, and around 92% of those were observed once. The biggest ten clones account for roughly 0.07% of the sample.

Recombination linked TRBV7-9 to TRBJ1-2; no D gene call is confident. The sample was CD4+ T cells from PBMCs. This TCR derives from a human donor with multiple sclerosis. The sequenced DNA: TGTGCCAGCAGCTCCAATGCCCGCGGCTACACCTTC. Its protein reads: CASSSNARGYTF.